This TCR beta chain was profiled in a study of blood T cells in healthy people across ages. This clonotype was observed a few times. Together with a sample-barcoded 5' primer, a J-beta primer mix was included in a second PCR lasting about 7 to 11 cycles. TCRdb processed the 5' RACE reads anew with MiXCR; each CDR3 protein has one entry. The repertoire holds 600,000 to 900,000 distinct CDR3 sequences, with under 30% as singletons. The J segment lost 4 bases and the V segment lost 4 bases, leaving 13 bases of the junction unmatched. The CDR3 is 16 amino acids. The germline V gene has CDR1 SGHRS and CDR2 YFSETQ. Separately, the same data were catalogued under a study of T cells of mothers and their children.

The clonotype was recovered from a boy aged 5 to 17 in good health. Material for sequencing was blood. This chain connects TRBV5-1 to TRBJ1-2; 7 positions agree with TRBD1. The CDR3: CASSPGSDRRGYGYTF. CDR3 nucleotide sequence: TGCGCCAGCAGCCCTGGATCGGACAGGAGGGGCTATGGCTACACCTTC.